One and the same sample provided the 2 T cell receptor beta chains below, sequenced in a study of blood T cells in healthy people across ages. A sample-barcoded 5' primer and a J-beta primer mix were used in a second PCR of about 7 to 11 cycles. TCRdb re-analysed the 5' RACE reads in MiXCR, keeping a single row per CDR3 protein. The repertoire holds about 1.7 million distinct CDR3 sequences, with under 30% as singletons. Sequencing was carried out using blood. The origin of the receptors is a woman in her 30s in good health.

V gene TRBV19 combines with J gene TRBJ2-7; TRBD2 is a possible D gene (5 bases). Deletions cut 11 bases from V and 7 bases from J, with 24 bases between. CDR3 length: 14 amino acids. Germline V gene sequence: CDR1 LNHDA, CDR2 SQIVND (reference sequence). The CDR3 protein is CAPIVDNARREQYF. DNA of the CDR3: TGTGCCCCCATCGTCGACAACGCCCGGAGGGAGCAGTACTTC.

A remark on this clonotype: A single base separates this from a much larger clone, so it may be a read error. The J gene is TRBJ2-7, the V gene TRBV3-1; 11 nucleotides line up with TRBD2. The junction had 10 bases not matched to a gene; V was cut back by 4 bases and J by 5 bases. CDR1 and CDR2 (germline): LGHDT, YNNKEL (reference sequence). This CDR3 has 16 amino acids. CDR3: CASSRDRLAGNHEQYF. The CDR3 coding sequence is TGTGCCAGCAGCCGAGACCGACTAGCGGGGAACCACGAGCAGTACTTC.